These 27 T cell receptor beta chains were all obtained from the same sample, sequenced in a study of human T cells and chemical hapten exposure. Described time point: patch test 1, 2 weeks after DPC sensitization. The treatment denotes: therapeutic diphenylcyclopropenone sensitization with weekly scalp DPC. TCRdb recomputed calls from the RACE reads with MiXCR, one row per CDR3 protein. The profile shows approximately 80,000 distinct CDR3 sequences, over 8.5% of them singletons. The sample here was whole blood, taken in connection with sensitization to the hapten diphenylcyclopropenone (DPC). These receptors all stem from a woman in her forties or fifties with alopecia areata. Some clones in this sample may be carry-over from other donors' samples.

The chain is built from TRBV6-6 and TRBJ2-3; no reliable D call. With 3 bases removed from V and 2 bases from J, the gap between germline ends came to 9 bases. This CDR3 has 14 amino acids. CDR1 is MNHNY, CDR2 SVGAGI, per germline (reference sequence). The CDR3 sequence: CASSYGNPTDTQYF. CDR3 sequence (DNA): TGTGCCAGCAGTTATGGCAACCCCACAGATACGCAGTATTTT.

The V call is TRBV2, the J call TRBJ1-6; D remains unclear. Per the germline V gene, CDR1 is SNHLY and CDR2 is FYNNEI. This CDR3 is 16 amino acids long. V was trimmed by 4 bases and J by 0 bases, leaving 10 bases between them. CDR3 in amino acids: CASSVRDSSYNSPLHF. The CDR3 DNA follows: TGTGCCAGCAGTGTTCGGGATAGCTCCTATAATTCACCCCTCCACTTT.

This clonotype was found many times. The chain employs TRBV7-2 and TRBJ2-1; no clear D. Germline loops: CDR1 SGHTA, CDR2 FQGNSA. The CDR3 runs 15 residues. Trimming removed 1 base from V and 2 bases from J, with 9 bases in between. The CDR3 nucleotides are TGTGCCAGCAGCTTAGATGGAATTCCCTACAATGAGCAGTTCTTC. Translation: CASSLDGIPYNEQFF.

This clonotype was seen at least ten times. The CDR3 is CASPPRGSGGSAEAFF. CDR3 nucleotide sequence: TGTGCCAGCCCCCCCCGAGGTTCGGGGGGGTCCGCTGAAGCTTTCTTT. V is TRBV6-2 or TRBV6-3 and J is TRBJ1-1, with D possibly TRBD1 on 5 matching bases. The CDR3 covers 16 residues. Germline V gene sequence: CDR1 MNHEY, CDR2 SVGEGT. Trimming left V 8 bases short and J 6 bases short, with 25 bases between.

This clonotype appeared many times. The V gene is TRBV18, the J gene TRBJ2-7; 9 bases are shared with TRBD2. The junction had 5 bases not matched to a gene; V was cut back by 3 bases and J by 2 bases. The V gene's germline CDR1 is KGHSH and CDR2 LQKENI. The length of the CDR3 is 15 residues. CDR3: CASSPIAGAPYEQYF. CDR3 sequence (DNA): TGTGCCAGCTCACCGATAGCGGGGGCCCCCTACGAGCAGTACTTC.

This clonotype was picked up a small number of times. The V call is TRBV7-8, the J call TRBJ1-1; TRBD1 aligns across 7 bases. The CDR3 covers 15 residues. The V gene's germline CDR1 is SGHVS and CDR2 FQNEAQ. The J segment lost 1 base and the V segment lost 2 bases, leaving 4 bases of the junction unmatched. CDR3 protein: CASSLSRQGNTEAFF. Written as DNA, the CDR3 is TGTGCCAGCAGCTTATCCCGACAGGGGAACACTGAAGCTTTCTTT. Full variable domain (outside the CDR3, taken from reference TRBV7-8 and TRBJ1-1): GAGVSQSPRYKVAKRGQDVALRCDPISGHVSLFWYQQALGQGPEFLTYFQNEAQLDKSGLPSDRFFAERPEGSVSTLKIQRTQQEDSAVYLCASSLSRQGNTEAFFGQGTRLTVV.

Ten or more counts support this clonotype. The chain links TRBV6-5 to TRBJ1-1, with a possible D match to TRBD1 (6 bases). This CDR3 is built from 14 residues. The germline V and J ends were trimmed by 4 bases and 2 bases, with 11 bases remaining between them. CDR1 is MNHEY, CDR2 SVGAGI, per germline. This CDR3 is CASSSTGINTEAFF. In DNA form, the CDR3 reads TGTGCCAGCAGTTCCACAGGGATTAACACTGAAGCTTTCTTT.

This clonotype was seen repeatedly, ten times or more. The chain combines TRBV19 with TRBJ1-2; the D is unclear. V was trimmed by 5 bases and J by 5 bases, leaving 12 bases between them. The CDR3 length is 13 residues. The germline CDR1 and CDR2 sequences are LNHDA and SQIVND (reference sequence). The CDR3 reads CASSALGIYGYTF. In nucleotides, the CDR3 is TGTGCCAGTAGTGCGTTGGGGATTTATGGCTACACCTTC.

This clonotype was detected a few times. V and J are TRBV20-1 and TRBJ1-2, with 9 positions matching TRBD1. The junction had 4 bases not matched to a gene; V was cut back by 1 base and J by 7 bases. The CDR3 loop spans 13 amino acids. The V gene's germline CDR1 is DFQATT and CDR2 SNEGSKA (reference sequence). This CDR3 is CSARGGQGTGYTF. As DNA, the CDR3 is TGCAGTGCTAGAGGTGGACAGGGGACTGGCTACACCTTC.

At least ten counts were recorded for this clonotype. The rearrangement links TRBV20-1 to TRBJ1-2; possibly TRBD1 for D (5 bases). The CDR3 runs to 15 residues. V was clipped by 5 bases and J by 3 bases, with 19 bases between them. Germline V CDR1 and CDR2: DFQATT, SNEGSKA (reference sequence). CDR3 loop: CSAQFQLRGYYGYTF. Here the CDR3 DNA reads TGCAGTGCTCAATTTCAGCTCCGGGGGTACTATGGCTACACCTTC.

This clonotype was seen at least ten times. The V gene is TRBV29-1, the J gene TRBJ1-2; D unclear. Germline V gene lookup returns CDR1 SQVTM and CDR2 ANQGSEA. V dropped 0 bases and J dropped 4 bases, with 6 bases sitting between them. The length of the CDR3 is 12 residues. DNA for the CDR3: TGCAGCGTTGAAGACAACTTCTATGGCTACACCTTC. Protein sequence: CSVEDNFYGYTF.

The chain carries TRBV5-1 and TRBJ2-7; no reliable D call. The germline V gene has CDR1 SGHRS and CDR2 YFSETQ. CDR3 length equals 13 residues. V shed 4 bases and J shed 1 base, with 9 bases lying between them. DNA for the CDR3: TGCGCCAGCAGCGAAGGTCTGTCCTACGAGCAGTACTTC. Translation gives CASSEGLSYEQYF.

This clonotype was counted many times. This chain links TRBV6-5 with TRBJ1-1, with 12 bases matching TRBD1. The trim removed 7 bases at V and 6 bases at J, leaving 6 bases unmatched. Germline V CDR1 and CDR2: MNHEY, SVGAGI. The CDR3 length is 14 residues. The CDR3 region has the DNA TGTGCCAGCACCCGGGACAGGGGGCTGGCTGAAGCTTTCTTT. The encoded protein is CASTRDRGLAEAFF.

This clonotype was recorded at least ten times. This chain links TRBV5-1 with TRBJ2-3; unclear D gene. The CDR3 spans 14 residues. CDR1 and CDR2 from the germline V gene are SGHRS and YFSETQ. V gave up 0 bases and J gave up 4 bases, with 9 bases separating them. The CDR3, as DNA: TGCGCCAGCAGCTTGGGACGATCGGCAGATACGCAGTATTTT. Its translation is CASSLGRSADTQYF.

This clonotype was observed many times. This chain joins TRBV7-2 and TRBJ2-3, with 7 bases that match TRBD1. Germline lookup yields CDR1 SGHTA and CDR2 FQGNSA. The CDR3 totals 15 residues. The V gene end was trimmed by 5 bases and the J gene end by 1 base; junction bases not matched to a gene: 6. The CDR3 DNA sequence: TGTGCCAGCAGCGGAACAGGGGTGGGCACAGATACGCAGTATTTT. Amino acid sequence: CASSGTGVGTDTQYF.

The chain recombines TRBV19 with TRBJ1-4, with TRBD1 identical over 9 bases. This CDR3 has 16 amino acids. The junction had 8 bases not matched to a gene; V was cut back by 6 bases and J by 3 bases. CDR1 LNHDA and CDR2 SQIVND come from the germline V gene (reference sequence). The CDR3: CASSLQGARANEKLFF. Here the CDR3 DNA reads TGTGCCAGTAGCCTACAGGGGGCGCGGGCTAATGAAAAACTGTTTTTT.

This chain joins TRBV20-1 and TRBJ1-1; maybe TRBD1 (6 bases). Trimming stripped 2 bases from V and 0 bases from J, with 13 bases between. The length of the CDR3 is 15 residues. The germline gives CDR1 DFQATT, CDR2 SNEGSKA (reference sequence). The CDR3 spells CSARLQGQLNTEAFF. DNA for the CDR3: TGCAGTGCTAGACTGCAAGGACAGCTGAACACTGAAGCTTTCTTT.

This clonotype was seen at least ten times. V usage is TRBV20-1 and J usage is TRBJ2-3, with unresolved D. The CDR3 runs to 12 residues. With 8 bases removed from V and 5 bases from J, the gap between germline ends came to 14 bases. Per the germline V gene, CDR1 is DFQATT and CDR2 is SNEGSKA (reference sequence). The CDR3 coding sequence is TGCAGTCTTATTTACCCGGGAGATACGCAGTATTTT. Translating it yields CSLIYPGDTQYF.

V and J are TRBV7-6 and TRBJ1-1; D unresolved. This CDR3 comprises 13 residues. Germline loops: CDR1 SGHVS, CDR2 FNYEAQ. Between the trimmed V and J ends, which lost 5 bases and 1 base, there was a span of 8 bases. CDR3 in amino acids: CASSLQKNTEAFF. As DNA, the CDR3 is TGTGCCAGCAGCCTACAAAAGAACACTGAAGCTTTCTTT.

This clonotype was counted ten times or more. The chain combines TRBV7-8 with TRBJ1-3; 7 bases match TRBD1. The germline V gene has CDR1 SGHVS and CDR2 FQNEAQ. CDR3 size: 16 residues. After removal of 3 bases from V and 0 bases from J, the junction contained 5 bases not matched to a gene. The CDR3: CASSLGQPTSGNTIYF. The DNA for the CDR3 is TGTGCCAGCAGCTTGGGACAGCCTACCTCTGGAAACACCATATATTTT.

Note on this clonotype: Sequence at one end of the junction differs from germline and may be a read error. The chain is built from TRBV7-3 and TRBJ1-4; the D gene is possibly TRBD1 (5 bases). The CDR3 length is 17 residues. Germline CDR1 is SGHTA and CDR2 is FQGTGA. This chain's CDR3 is CASSPRRGTATNERLFF. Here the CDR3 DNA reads TGTGCCAGCAGCCCCAGGAGGGGCACAGCAACTAATGAAAGACTGTTTTTT.

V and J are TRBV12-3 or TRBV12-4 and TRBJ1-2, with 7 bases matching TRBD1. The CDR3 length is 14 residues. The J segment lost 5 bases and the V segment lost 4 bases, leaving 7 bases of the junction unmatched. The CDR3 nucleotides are TGTGCCAGCAGTTGGGTAGGGGGCAAATATGGCTACACCTTC. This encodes CASSWVGGKYGYTF.

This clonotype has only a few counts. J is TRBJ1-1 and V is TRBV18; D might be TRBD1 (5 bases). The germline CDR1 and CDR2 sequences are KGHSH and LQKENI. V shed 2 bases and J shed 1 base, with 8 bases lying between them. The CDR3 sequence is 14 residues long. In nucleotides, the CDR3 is TGTGCCAGCTCACCAGGGGCAGGGAACACTGAAGCTTTCTTT. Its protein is CASSPGAGNTEAFF. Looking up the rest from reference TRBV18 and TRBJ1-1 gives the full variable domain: NAGVMQNPRHLVRRRGQEARLRCSPMKGHSHVYWYRQLPEEGLKFMVYLQKENIIDESGMPKERFSAEFPKEGPSILRIQQVVRGDSAAYFCASSPGAGNTEAFFGQGTRLTVV.

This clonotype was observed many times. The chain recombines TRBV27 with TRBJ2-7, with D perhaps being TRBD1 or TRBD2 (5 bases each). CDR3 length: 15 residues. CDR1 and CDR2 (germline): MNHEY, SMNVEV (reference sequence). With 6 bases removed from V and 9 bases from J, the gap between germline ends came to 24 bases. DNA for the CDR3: TGTGCCAGCAGCCTAGACCGGCGGCAGGGTGAGGGGCAGTACTTC. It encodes CASSLDRRQGEGQYF.

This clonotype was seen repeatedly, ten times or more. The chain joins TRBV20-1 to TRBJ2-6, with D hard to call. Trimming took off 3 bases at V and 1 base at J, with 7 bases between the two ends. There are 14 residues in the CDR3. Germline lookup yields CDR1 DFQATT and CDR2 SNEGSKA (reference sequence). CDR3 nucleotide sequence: TGCAGTGCTAGGATGGAATCTGGGGCCAACGTCCTGACTTTC. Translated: CSARMESGANVLTF.

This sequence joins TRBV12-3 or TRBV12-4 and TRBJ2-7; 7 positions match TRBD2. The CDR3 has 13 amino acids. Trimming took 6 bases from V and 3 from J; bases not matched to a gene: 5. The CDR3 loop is CASRNSGFYEQYF. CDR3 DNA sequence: TGTGCCAGCAGGAATAGCGGGTTCTACGAGCAGTACTTC.

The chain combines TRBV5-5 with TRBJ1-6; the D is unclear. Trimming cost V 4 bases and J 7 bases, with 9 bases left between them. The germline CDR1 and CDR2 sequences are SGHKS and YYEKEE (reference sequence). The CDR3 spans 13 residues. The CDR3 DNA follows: TGTGCCAGCAGCCCGACCTTCAATTCACCCCTCCACTTT. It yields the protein CASSPTFNSPLHF.